This TCR beta chain comes out of a study of regulatory T cells in long-lasting Graves disease (dated by TCRdb to 2020 to 2022). Notes on the research overall: Patients with newly diagnosed Graves' disease had been on antithyroid drugs for under 3 months. The study took place in China and was registered as a clinical trial. Patients with persistent Graves' disease were compared with patients with newly diagnosed Graves' disease using TCR sequencing and RNA sequencing of peripheral blood. A total of roughly 35 samples underwent TCR sequencing: some 13 from persistent and 20 from newly diagnosed Graves' disease patients. General findings and caveats noted by the study authors: As a limitation, the authors acknowledged that the small sample size may reduce accuracy. Persistent disease showed preferential use of TRBV28, TRBJ1-2 and TRBJ2-5, whereas newly diagnosed disease favored TRBV20-1 and TRBJ2-1. Because the primary lesion, thyroid tissue, could not be accessed, the study looked at peripheral blood alone. Sequencing and analysis were restricted to the TCR beta chain. Lower TCR Shannon entropy and fewer highly expanded clones were observed in persistent Graves' disease patients than in newly diagnosed patients, which suggested clonal expansion. More public clonotypes were shared among persistent patients (2,741) than among newly diagnosed patients (966).

The time point tag for this specimen amounts to: newly diagnosed GD, antithyroid drugs for less than 3 months. For both TCR sequencing and RNA sequencing, RNA was extracted from PBMCs in TRIzol. Graves' disease was diagnosed according to American Thyroid Association guidelines. Patients for the study were recruited at an endocrinology department in Xi'an, China. Each patient gave around 9.2 milliliters of peripheral blood, collected in an EDTA anticoagulant tube. PBMCs were isolated by Ficoll Paque Plus density gradient separation without further T cell sorting. An Agilent 2100 Bioanalyzer and agarose gel were used to assess RNA quality, and a NanoDrop 2000 was used to measure RNA concentration. There are many counts of this clonotype. Its cognate antigen has yet to be identified. No much larger clone is present one base from it, and per-base qualities are unavailable. V ends up 6 bases short and J 5 bases short, with an unmatched junction base count of 10. Including cysteine and phenylalanine, the CDR3 has 15 amino acids. Of the read, only the CDR3 DNA is kept; its 45 bases are in frame from base 1.

Library method: multiplex PCR. The sample was run on an Illumina HiSeq 4000. iRepertoire HTBI primers and Arm-PCR amplification of CDR3 regions were used to construct TCR beta libraries. Gel purification was performed on PCR products prior to sequencing. Processing in the source paper ran as follows. Across samples, roughly 60 TRBV and roughly 15 TRBJ segments were identified and used for gene usage analysis of CDR3 amino acid clonotypes. Filtered high-quality paired reads were merged into contigs using COPE and FqMerger. BLAST was used to align contigs to IMGT TRBV, TRBD and TRBJ reference genes, with CDR3 defined following IMGT. Highly expanded clones were defined as clonotypes with a frequency above 0.1%. Shannon entropy served as the measure of repertoire diversity, while the Gini coefficient captured V-J evenness. A clonotype was considered public if more than one individual shared it. TCRdb reworked the public reads: Q25 trimming with fastp, MiXCR clone assembly, productive beta chains retained. Here each entry gathers all rows of one CDR3 protein and keeps the most common genes and DNA. The V and J calls and clone size come from TCRdb's table, not from the authors' own analysis. Within this sample are approximately 400,000 distinct CDR3 sequences, with 15% of them counted one time only. The leading ten clones occupy 22% of the sample.

The chain is encoded by TRBV12-3 or TRBV12-4 joined to TRBJ2-3, with 8 bases in between that match TRBD1. The TCR sequence derives from a female donor with Graves disease. Specimen: peripheral blood mononuclear cells (PBMCs), collected at new diagnosis, from a patient treated with antithyroid drugs. This receptor carries the CDR3 CASRPDRGEGDTQYF. The base sequence is TGTGCCAGCAGACCTGACAGGGGCGAAGGAGATACGCAGTATTTT.